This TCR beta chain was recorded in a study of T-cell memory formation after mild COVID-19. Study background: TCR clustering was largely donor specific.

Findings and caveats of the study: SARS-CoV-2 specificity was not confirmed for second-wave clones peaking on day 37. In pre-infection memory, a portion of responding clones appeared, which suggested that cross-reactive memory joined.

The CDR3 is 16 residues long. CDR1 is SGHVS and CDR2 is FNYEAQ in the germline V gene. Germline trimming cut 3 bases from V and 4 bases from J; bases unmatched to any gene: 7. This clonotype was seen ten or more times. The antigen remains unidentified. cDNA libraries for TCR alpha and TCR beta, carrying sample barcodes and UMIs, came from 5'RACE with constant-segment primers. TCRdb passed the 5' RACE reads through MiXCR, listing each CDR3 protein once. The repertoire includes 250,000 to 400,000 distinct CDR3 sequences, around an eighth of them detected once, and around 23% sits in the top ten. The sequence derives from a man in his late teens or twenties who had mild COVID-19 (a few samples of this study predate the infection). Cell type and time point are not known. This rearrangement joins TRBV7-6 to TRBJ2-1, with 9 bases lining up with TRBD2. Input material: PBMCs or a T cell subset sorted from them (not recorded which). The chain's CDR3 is CASSFGGGARYNEQFF. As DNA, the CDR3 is TGTGCCAGCAGCTTTGGCGGGGGGGCGAGGTACAATGAGCAGTTCTTC.